This T cell receptor (beta chain) is from a study of monozygotic twins with cystic fibrosis. General study results and limits: Monozygotic CF twins shared more identical nucleotide clonotypes than unrelated patients. No link emerged between shared CDR3 counts and age, concordance or severity.

This CDR3 comprises 17 residues. The data were produced by immunoSEQ multiplex PCR, yet TCRdb's version contains in-frame clones alone and is incomplete. There are 30,000 or so clones in the sample; 80% to 95% occur only once, and approximately 0.88% lies in the top ten. Remarks on this clone: Its target is not known.

This receptor was obtained from a girl aged 2-10 years with cystic fibrosis. Sample: blood. The chain is built from TRBV21-1 and TRBJ2-7; no DNA check was done on the table's D call, TRBD1. TRBV21-1 is deemed a pseudogene. The CDR3 spells CASSKSRAGQEAYEQYF. DNA of the CDR3: TGTGCCAGCAGCAAATCCAGGGCCGGACAGGAGGCCTACGAGCAGTACTTC.